The entry below describes one T cell receptor (beta chain). Its antigen remains unknown. Germline V lookup: CDR1 KGHSH, CDR2 LQKENI. This CDR3 has 13 amino acids. V lost 6 bases, J lost 7 bases, and 15 bases lay in between. Primers included in the PCR were 60 Vbeta and 13 Jbeta primers. Data came from immunoSEQ multiplex PCR; TCRdb stores just in-frame clones and leaves some out. Among some 140,000 clones, approximately 77% were seen once, and the ten largest hold about 1.5%. The entry originates in a study of cytomegalovirus exposure and HLA in healthy donors. Study background: Genetic ancestry analysis placed around four fifths of the approximately 390 donors that were genotyped in the Caucasian-associated cluster.

The study, taken as a whole, reports: Published work reported that the classifier diagnosed cytomegalovirus status with high specificity and sensitivity. An Asian-associated ancestry cluster reportedly showed fewer N-insertions than the approximately 600-donor mean in a later analysis.

The source is a woman aged 40 to 49 in good health and CMV-seronegative. The specimen was PBMCs. V usage is TRBV18 and J usage is TRBJ1-1, with D possibly being TRBD1 (5 bases). CDR3 residues: CASSLSREDEAFF. As DNA, the CDR3 is TGTGCCAGCTCCTTAAGCAGGGAGGATGAAGCTTTCTTT.